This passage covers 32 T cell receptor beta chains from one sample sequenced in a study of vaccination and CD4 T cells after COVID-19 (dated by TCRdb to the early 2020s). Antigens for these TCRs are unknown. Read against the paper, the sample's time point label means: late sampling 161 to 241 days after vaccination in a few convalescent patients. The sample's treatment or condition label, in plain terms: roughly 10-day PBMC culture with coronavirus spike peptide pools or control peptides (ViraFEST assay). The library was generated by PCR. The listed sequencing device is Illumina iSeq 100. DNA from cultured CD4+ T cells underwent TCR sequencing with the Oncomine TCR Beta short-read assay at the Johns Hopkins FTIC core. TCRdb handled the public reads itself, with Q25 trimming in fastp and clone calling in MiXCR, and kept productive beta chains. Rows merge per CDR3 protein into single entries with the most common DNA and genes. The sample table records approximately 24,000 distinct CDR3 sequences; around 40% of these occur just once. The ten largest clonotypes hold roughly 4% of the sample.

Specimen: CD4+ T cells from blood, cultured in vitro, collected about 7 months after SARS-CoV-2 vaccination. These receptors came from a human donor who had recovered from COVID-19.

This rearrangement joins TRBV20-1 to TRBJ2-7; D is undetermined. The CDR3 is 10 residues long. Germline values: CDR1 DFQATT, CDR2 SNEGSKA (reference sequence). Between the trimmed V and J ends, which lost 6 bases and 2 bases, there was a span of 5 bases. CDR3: CSAGTYEQYF. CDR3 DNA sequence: TGCAGTGCAGGGACCTACGAGCAGTACTTC.

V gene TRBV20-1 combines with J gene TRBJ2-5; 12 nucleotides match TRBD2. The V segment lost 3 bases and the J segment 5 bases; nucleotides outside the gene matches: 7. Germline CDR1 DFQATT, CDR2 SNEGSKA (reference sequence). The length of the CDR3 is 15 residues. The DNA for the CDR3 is TGCAGTGCTAGGCGTCGACTAGCGGGAGATGAGACCCAGTACTTC. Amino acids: CSARRRLAGDETQYF.

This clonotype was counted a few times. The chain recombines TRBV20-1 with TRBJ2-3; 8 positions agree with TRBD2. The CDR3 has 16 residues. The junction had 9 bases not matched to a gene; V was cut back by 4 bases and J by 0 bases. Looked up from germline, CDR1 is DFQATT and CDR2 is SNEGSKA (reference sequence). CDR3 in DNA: TGCAGTGCTAATGCCCGGCTAGCGGGTAGCACAGATACGCAGTATTTT. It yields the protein CSANARLAGSTDTQYF.

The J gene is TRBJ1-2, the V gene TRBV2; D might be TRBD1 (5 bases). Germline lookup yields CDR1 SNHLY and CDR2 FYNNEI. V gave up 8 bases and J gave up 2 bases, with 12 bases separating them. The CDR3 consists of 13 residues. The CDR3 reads CASRGEGNYGYTF. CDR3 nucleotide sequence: TGTGCCAGCCGGGGCGAGGGGAACTATGGCTACACCTTC.

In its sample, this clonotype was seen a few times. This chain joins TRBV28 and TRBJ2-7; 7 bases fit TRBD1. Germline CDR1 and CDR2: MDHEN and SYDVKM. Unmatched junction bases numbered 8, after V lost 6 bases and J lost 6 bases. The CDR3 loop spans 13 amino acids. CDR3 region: CASRQQGFSEQYF. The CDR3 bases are TGTGCCAGCAGGCAACAGGGGTTTTCCGAGCAGTACTTC.

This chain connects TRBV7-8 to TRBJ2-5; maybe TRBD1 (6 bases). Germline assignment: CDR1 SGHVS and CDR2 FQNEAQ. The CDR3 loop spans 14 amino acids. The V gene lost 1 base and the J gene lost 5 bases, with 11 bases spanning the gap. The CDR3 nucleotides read TGTGCCAGCAGCTTAGGTGGGGGCAGGGAGACCCAGTACTTC. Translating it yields CASSLGGGRETQYF.

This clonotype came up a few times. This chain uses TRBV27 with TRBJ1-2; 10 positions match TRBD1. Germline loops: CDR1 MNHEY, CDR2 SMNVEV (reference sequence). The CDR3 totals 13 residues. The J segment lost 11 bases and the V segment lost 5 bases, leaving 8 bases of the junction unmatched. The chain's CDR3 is CASSPGTGASYTF. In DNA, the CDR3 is TGTGCCAGCAGTCCCGGGACAGGGGCTTCATACACCTTC.

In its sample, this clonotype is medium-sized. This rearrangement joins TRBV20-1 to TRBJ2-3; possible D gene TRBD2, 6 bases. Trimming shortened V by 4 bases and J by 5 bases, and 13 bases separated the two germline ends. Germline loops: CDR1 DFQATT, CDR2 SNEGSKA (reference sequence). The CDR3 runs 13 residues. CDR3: CSAKEGARDTQYF. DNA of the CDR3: TGCAGTGCTAAGGAGGGCGCGAGAGATACGCAGTATTTT.

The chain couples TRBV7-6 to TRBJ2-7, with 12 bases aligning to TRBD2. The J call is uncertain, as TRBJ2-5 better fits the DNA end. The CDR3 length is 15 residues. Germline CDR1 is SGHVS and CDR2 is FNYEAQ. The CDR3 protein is CASSLATSGRETQYF. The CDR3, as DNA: TGTGCCAGCAGCTTAGCGACTAGCGGGAGAGAGACCCAGTACTTC.

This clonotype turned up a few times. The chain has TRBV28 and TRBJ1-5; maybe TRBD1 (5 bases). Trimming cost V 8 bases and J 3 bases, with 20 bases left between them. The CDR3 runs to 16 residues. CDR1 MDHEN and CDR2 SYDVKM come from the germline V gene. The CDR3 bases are TGTGCCAGCCTCTCCATTGGGAGGGGACTCAATCAGCCCCAGCATTTT. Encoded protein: CASLSIGRGLNQPQHF.

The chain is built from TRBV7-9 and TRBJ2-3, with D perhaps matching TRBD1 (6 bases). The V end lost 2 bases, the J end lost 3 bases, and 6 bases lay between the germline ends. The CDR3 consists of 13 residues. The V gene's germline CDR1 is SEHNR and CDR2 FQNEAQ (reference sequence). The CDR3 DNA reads TGTGCCAGCAGCTTACAGGGGACAGATACGCAGTATTTT. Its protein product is CASSLQGTDTQYF.

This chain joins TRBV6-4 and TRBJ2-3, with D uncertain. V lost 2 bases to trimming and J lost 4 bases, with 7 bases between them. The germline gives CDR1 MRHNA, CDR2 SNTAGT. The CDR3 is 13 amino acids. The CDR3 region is CASSDQPADTQYF. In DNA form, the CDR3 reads TGTGCCAGCAGTGACCAGCCGGCAGATACGCAGTATTTT.

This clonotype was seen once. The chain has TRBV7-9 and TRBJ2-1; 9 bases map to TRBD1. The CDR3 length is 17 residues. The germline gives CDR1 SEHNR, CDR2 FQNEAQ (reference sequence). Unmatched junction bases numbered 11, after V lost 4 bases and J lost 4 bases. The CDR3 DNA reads TGTGCCAGCAGCTCACCCACAGGGGGCGTCTCTTACAATGAGCAGTTCTTC. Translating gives CASSSPTGGVSYNEQFF.

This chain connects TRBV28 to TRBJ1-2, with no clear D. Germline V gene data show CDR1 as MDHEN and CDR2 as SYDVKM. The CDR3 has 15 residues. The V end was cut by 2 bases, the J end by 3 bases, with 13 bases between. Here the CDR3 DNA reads TGTGCCAGCAGTTTAATAGGATCGCGACACTATGGCTACACCTTC. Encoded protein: CASSLIGSRHYGYTF.

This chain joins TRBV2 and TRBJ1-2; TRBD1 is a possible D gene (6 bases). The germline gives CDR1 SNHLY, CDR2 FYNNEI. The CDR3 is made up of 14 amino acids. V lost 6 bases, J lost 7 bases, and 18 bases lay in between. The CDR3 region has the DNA TGTGCCAGCAGCGCCGACAGGTTCAACGTTGGCTACACCTTC. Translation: CASSADRFNVGYTF.

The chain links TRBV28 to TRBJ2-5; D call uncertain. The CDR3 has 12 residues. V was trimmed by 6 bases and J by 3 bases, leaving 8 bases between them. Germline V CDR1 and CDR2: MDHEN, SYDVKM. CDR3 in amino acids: CASRSREETQYF. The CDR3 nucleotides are TGTGCCAGCAGATCCCGGGAAGAGACCCAGTACTTC.

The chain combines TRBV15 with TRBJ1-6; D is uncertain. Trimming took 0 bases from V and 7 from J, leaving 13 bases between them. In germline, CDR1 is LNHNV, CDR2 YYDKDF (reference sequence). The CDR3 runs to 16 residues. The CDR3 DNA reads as TGTGCCACCAGCAGAGATCTCGGAACAAGGAATTCACCCCTCCACTTT. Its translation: CATSRDLGTRNSPLHF.

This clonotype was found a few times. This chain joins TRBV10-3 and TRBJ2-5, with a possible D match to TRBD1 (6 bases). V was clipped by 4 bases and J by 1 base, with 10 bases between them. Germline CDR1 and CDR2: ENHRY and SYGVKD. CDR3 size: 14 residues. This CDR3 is CAISVVRGQETQYF. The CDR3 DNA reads TGTGCCATCAGTGTGGTCAGGGGCCAAGAGACCCAGTACTTC.

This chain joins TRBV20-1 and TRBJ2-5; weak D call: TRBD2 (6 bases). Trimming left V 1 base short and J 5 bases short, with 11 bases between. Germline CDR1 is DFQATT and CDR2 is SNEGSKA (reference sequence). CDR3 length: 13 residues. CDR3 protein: CSARVRGTETQYF. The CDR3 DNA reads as TGCAGTGCTAGAGTTCGCGGGACGGAGACCCAGTACTTC.

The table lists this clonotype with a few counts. For the CDR3, the DNA is TGTGCCAGTAGCGCCCGGGGGAATCAGCCCCAGCATTTT. It specifies CASSARGNQPQHF. The chain links TRBV19 to TRBJ1-5, with D possibly being TRBD1 (5 bases). The CDR3 sequence is 13 residues long. Trimming left V 6 bases short and J 4 bases short, with 10 bases between. In germline, CDR1 is LNHDA, CDR2 SQIVND (reference sequence).

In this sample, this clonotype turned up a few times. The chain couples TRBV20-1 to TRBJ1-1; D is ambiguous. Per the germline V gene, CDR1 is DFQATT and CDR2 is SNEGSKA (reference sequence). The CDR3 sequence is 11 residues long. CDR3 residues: CSPIRNTEAFF. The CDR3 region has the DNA TGCTCCCCGATACGGAACACTGAAGCTTTCTTT.

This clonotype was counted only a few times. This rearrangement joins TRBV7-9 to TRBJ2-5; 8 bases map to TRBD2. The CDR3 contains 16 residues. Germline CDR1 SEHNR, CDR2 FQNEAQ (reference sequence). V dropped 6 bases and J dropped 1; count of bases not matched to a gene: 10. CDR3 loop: CASRQNSGLGQETQYF. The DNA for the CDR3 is TGTGCCAGCAGGCAAAATTCGGGACTAGGCCAAGAGACCCAGTACTTC.

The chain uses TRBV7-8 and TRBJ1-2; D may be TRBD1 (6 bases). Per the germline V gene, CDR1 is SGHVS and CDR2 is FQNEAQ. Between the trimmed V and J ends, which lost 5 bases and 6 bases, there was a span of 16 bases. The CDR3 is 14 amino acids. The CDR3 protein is CASSQPTGRNGYTF. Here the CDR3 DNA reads TGTGCCAGCAGCCAACCAACAGGGCGAAATGGCTACACCTTC.

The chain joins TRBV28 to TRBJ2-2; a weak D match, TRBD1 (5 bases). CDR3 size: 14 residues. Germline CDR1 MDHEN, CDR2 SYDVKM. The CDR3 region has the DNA TGTGTCACCCGAGGCCCAGGGTCCACCGGGGAGCTGTTTTTT. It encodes CVTRGPGSTGELFF.

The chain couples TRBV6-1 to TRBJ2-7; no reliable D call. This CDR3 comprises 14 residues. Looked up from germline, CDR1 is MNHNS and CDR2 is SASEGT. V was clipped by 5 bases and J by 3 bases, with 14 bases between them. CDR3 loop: CASSRPDRYYEQYF. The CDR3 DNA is TGTGCCAGCAGTCGCCCGGACCGTTACTACGAGCAGTACTTC.

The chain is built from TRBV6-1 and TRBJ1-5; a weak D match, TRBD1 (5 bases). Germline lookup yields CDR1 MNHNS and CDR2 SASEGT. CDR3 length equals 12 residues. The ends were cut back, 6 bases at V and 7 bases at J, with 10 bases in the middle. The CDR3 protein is CASRGGLQPQHF. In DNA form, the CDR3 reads TGTGCCAGCAGGGGGGGTCTACAGCCCCAGCATTTT.

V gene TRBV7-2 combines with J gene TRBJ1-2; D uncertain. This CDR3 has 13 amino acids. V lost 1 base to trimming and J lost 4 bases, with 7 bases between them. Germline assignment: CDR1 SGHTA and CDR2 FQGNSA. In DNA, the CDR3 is TGTGCCAGCAGCTTAGGAACGGTCTATGGCTACACCTTC. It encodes CASSLGTVYGYTF.

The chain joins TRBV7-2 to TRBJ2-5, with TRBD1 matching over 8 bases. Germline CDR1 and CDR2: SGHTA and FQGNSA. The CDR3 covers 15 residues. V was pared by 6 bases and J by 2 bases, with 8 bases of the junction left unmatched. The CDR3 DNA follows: TGTGCCAGCAGTTTAAGGACAGGGTATCAAGAGACCCAGTACTTC. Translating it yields CASSLRTGYQETQYF.

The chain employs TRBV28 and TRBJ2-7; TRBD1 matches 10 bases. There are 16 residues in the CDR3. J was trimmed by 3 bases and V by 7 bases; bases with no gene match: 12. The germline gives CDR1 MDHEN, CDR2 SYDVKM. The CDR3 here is CASTPLRRTGGYEQYF. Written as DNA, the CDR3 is TGTGCCAGCACCCCCCTTCGGAGGACAGGGGGCTACGAGCAGTACTTC.

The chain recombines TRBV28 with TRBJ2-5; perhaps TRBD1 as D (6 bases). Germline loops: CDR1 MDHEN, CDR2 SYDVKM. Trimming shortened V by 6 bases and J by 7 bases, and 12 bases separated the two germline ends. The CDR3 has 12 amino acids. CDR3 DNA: TGTGCCAGCAGCCGGACAGTGGGGACCCAGTACTTC. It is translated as CASSRTVGTQYF.

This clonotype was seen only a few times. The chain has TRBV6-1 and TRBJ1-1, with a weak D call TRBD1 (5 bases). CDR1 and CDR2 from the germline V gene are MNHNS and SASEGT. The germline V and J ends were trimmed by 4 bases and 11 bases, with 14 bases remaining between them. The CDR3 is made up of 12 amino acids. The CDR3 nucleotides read TGTGCCAGCAGTGGTCAGGGCAGGGACGCTTTCTTT. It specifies CASSGQGRDAFF.

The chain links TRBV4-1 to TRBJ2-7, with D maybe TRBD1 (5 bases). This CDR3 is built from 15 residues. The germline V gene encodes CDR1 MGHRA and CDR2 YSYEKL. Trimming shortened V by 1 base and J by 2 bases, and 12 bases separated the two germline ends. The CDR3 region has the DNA TGCGCCAGCAGCCAAGTGATTTCCAGGGCCTACGAGCAGTACTTC. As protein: CASSQVISRAYEQYF.